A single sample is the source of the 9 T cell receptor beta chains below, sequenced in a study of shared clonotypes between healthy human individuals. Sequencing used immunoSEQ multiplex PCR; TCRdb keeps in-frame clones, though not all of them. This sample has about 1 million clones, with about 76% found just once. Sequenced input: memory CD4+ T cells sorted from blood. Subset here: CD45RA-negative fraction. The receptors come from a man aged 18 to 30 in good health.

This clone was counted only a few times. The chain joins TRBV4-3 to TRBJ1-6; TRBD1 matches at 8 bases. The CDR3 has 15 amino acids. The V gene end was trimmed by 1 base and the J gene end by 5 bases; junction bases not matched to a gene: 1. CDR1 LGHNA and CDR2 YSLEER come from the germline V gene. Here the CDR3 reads CASSQGDRNNSPLHF. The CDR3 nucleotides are TGCGCCAGCAGCCAAGGGGACAGGAATAATTCACCCCTCCACTTT.

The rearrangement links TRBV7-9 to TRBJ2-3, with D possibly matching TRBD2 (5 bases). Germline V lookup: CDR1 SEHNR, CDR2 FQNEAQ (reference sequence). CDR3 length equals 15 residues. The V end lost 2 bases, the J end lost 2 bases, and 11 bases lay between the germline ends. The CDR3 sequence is CASSLRRDNTDTQYF. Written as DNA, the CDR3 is TGTGCCAGCAGCTTAAGACGGGATAACACAGATACGCAGTATTTT.

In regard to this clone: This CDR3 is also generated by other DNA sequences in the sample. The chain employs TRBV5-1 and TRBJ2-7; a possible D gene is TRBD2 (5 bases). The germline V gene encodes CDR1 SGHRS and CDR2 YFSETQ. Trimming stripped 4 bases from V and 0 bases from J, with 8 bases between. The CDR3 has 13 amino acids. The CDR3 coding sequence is TGCGCCAGCAGCACCGGGGACTCCTACGAGCAGTACTTC. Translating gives CASSTGDSYEQYF.

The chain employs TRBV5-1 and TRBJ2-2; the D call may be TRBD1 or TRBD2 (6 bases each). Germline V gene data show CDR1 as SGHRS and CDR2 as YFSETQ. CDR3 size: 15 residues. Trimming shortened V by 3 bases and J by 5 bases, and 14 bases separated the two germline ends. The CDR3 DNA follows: TGCGCCAGCAGCTCCGACGGGGGCCGGACCGGGGAGCTGTTTTTT. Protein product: CASSSDGGRTGELFF.

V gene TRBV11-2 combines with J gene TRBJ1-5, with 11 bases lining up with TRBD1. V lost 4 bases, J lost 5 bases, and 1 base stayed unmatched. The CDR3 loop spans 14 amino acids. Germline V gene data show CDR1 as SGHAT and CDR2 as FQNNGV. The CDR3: CASSWDRGDQPQHF. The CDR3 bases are TGTGCCAGCAGCTGGGACAGGGGGGATCAGCCCCAGCATTTT.

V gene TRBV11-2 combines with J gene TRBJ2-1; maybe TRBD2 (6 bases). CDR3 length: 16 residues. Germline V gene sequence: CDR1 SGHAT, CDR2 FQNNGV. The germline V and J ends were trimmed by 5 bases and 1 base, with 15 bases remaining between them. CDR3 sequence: CASSMPGSSSYNEQFF. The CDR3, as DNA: TGTGCCAGCAGCATGCCCGGGAGTAGTTCCTACAATGAGCAGTTCTTC.

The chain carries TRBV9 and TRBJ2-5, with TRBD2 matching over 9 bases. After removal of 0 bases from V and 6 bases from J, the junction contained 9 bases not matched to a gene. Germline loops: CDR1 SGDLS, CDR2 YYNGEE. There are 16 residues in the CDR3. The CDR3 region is CASSVEGIAGVKTQYF. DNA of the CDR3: TGTGCCAGCAGCGTAGAGGGAATAGCGGGGGTGAAGACCCAGTACTTC.

The CDR3 region is CASGLATGQYNSPLHF. In nucleotides, the CDR3 is TGTGCTAGTGGTTTGGCGACGGGACAGTATAATTCACCCCTCCACTTT. The chain has TRBV12-5 and TRBJ1-6; 7 bases align to TRBD1. CDR1 and CDR2 from the germline V gene are LGHNT and FRNRAP. Trimming cost V 1 base and J 4 bases; bases outside gene matches: 4. This CDR3 region has 16 residues.

CDR3 amino acids: CSVDGQASSYNEQFF. The DNA for the CDR3 is TGCAGCGTTGACGGCCAGGCAAGCTCCTACAATGAGCAGTTCTTC. This sequence joins TRBV29-1 and TRBJ2-1; D remains unclear. The CDR3 sequence is 15 residues long. The ends were cut back, 3 bases at V and 0 bases at J, with 12 bases in the middle. Germline CDR1 reads SQVTM; CDR2 reads ANQGSEA.